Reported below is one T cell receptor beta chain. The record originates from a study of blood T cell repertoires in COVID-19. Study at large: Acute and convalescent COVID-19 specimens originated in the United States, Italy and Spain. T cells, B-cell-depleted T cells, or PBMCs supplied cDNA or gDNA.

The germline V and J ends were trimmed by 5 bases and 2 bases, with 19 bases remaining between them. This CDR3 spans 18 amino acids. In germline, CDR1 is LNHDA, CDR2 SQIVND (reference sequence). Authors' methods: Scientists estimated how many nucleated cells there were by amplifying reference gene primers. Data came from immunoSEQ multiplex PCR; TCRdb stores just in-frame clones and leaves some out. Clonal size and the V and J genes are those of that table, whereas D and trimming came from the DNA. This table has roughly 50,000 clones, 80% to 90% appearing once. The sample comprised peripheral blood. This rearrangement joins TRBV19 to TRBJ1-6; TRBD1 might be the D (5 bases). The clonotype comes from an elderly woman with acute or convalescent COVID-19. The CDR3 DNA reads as TGTGCCAGTAGTGGAGGGGTCAGGAGTGACACCTATAATTCACCCCTCCACTTT. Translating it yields CASSGGVRSDTYNSPLHF.